What follows is one TCR beta chain and its context. This CDR3 comprises 20 residues. Looked up from germline, CDR1 is SGHTA and CDR2 is FQGTGA. With 7 bases clipped from V and 1 base from J, the junction kept 23 bases outside the gene matches. The sample is drawn from a study of shared clonotypes between healthy human individuals. Clones were sequenced by immunoSEQ multiplex PCR, and TCRdb holds only the in-frame ones, with some missing. Of some 1,100,000 clones listed, around 78% are singletons. The chain joins TRBV7-3 to TRBJ1-1, with 8 bases matching TRBD1. This receptor was taken from a man between 18 and 29 years old in good health. Some clones in this sample may be carry-over from other donors' samples. Sequencing was performed on memory CD4+ T cells from PBMCs. Specified subset: CD45RA-negative fraction. The DNA for the CDR3 is TGTGCCAGCAACATCGGGACAGGTGAAATCCCCCAATATGAGAACACTGAAGCTTTCTTT. This translates into CASNIGTGEIPQYENTEAFF.